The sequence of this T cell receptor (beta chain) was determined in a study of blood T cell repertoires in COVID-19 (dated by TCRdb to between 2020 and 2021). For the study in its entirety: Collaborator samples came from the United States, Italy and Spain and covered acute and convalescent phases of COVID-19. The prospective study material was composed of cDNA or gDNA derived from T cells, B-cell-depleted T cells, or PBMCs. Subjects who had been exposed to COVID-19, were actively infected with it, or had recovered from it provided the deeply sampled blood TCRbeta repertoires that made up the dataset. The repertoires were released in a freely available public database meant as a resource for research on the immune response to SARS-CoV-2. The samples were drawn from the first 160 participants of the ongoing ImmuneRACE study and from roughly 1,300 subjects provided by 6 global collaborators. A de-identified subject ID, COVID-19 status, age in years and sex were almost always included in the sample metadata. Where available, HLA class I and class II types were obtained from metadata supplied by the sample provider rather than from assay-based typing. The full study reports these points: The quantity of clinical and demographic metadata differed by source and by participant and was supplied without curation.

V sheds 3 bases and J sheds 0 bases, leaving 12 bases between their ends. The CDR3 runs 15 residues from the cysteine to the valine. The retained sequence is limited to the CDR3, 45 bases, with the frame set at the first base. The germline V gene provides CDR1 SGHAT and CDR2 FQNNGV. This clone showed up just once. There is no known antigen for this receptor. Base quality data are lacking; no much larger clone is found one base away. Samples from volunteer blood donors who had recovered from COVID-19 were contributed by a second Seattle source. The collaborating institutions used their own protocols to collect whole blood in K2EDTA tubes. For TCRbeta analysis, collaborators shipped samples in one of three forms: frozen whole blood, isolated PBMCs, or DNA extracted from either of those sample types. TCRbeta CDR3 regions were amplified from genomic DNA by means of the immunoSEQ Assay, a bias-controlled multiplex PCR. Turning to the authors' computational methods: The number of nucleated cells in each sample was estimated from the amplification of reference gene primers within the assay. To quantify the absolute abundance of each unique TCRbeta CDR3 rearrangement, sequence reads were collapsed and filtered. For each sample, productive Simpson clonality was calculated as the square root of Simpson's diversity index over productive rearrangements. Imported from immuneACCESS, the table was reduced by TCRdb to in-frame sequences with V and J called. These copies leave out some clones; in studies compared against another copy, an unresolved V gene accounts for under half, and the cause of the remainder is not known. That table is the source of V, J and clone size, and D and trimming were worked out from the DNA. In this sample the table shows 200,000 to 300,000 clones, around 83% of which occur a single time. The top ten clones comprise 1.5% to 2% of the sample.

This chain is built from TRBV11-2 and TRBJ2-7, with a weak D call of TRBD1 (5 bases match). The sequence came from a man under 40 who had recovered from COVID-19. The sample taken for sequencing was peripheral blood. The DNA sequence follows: TGTGCCAGCAGCTTTGACAGACAGAGCTCCTACGAGCAGTACGTC. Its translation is CASSFDRQSSYEQYV.